The clone carrying this T cell receptor beta chain was seen a few times. This CDR3 spans 13 amino acids. The germline V gene has CDR1 SQVTM and CDR2 ANQGSEA. The V segment lost 5 bases and the J segment 3 bases; nucleotides outside the gene matches: 2. Per the authors' pipeline: Estimated nucleated cell counts came from reference gene primer amplification. Some clones are missing from TCRdb's copy, which holds only in-frame ones; the method was immunoSEQ multiplex PCR. V and J calls and clone size are those listed in that table; D and trimming were worked out from the DNA. The sample includes over 85,000 clones, around 86% of them seen just once. The sample comes from a study of blood T cell repertoires in COVID-19. Looking at the study overall: Researchers got acute and convalescent COVID-19 samples from the United States, Italy and Spain. The cDNA or gDNA used as material had been derived from T cells, B-cell-depleted T cells, or PBMCs.

V is TRBV29-1 and J is TRBJ2-1; 9 nucleotides match TRBD2. Sequences were obtained from peripheral blood. The source of this sequence is a man aged 40-49 years with acute or convalescent COVID-19. CDR3 sequence (DNA): TGCAGCGTTCGGACTAGCGACTACAATGAGCAGTTCTTC. It specifies CSVRTSDYNEQFF.